The 20 T cell receptor beta chains below come from one sample, sequenced in a study of T cell changes during pregnancy in multiple sclerosis. TCRdb keeps only in-frame clones here, not all; method: immunoSEQ multiplex PCR. Among about 110,000 clones listed, roughly nine tenths were seen once. Sequences were derived from peripheral blood, sampled in the third trimester of pregnancy. The receptors stem from a female donor with multiple sclerosis, enrolled in a pregnancy study.

This CDR3 is CASSRGGSSYNEQFF. The CDR3 bases are TGTGCCAGCAGTCGAGGAGGAAGTTCCTACAATGAGCAGTTCTTC. The rearrangement links TRBV5-4 to TRBJ2-1, with D possibly TRBD2 on 5 matching bases. The V end lost 5 bases, the J end lost 1 base, and 13 bases lay between the germline ends. Germline assignment: CDR1 SGHNT and CDR2 YYREEE (reference sequence). This CDR3 is 15 amino acids long.

The J gene is TRBJ1-5, the V gene TRBV19; weak D call: TRBD1 (5 bases). The CDR3 has 16 amino acids. The germline V gene has CDR1 LNHDA and CDR2 SQIVND (reference sequence). The V end lost 3 bases, the J end lost 3 bases, and 15 bases lay between the germline ends. The CDR3 nucleotides read TGTGCCAGTAGTATGGTGCCCAGGGTGAACAATCAGCCCCAGCATTTT. Its protein is CASSMVPRVNNQPQHF. Full variable domain (rest looked up from reference TRBV19 and TRBJ1-5): DGGITQSPKYLFRKEGQNVTLSCEQNLNHDAMYWYRQDPGQGLRLIYYSQIVNDFQKGDIAEGYSVSREKKESFPLTVTSAQKNPTAFYLCASSMVPRVNNQPQHFGDGTRLSIL.

The chain recombines TRBV2 with TRBJ2-1; D uncertain. Trimming took off 6 bases at V and 6 bases at J, with 6 bases between the two ends. Germline CDR1 and CDR2: SNHLY and FYNNEI. The CDR3 has 11 amino acids. The chain's CDR3 is CASSLFNEQFF. The DNA for the CDR3 is TGTGCCAGCAGCCTATTCAATGAGCAGTTCTTC.

The rearrangement uses TRBV19 and TRBJ2-7, with TRBD1 matching 10 bases. Trimming at V came to 3 bases and at J to 4 bases, leaving 3 bases not matched to a gene. The CDR3 has 14 residues. Germline V gene lookup returns CDR1 LNHDA and CDR2 SQIVND (reference sequence). The CDR3 nucleotides are TGTGCCAGTAGTATCGGGACAGGGGAGTACGAGCAGTACTTC. This gives the protein CASSIGTGEYEQYF.

The chain couples TRBV6-5 to TRBJ2-7, with 7 nucleotides matching TRBD1. J was trimmed by 10 bases and V by 5 bases; bases with no gene match: 8. Looked up from germline, CDR1 is MNHEY and CDR2 is SVGAGI. The CDR3 totals 12 residues. The CDR3 reads CASSATGETQYF. As DNA, the CDR3 is TGTGCCAGCAGTGCTACAGGGGAGACACAGTACTTC.

This clone was counted once. The V call is TRBV6-4, the J call TRBJ2-2; D perhaps matches TRBD1 (5 bases). With 6 bases removed from V and 1 base from J, the gap between germline ends came to 9 bases. CDR3 size: 14 residues. The germline gives CDR1 MRHNA, CDR2 SNTAGT. CDR3 amino acids: CASRTVWNTGELFF. In DNA, the CDR3 is TGTGCCAGCAGGACAGTCTGGAACACCGGGGAGCTGTTTTTT.

DNA of the CDR3: TGTGCCAGCAGCCAGAATCCTAGCACAGATACGCAGTATTTT. This encodes CASSQNPSTDTQYF. V and J are TRBV11-2 and TRBJ2-3, with unresolved D. This CDR3 is 14 amino acids long. Germline CDR1 is SGHAT and CDR2 is FQNNGV. With 5 bases removed from V and 0 bases from J, the gap between germline ends came to 9 bases.

This chain links TRBV2 with TRBJ2-7; no definite D call. CDR1 is SNHLY and CDR2 is FYNNEI in the germline V gene. This CDR3 spans 15 amino acids. V was clipped by 2 bases and J by 7 bases, with 18 bases between them. The CDR3 DNA follows: TGTGCCAGCAGTGAACGTCGGGTCCCTACTGGGGAGCAGTACTTC. It codes for CASSERRVPTGEQYF.

This chain connects TRBV18 to TRBJ1-2, with 9 bases lining up with TRBD1. Germline loops: CDR1 KGHSH, CDR2 LQKENI. This CDR3 is 19 amino acids long. V lost 3 bases to trimming and J lost 4 bases; unmatched junction nucleotides: 18. The CDR3 DNA reads TGTGCCAGCTCACCTTCGCCCGGGACAGGGTCCCAAAGTAGCTATGGCTACACCTTC. It specifies CASSPSPGTGSQSSYGYTF. Looking up the rest from reference TRBV18 and TRBJ1-2 gives the full variable domain: NAGVMQNPRHLVRRRGQEARLRCSPMKGHSHVYWYRQLPEEGLKFMVYLQKENIIDESGMPKERFSAEFPKEGPSILRIQQVVRGDSAAYFCASSPSPGTGSQSSYGYTFGSGTRLTVV.

The rearrangement joins TRBV7-3 to TRBJ2-3; 15 bases agree with TRBD2. J was trimmed by 4 bases and V by 5 bases; bases with no gene match: 10. Per germline, CDR1 SGHTA and CDR2 FQGTGA. The CDR3 sequence is 18 residues long. The CDR3 sequence: CASSTGLAGGPSADTQYF. CDR3 coding DNA: TGTGCCAGCAGCACTGGACTAGCGGGAGGGCCTAGCGCAGATACGCAGTATTTT. The full variable domain, rest sourced from reference TRBV7-3 and TRBJ2-3, is GAGVSQTPSNKVTEKGKYVELRCDPISGHTALYWYRQSLGQGPEFLIYFQGTGAADDSGLPNDRFFAVRPEGSVSTLKIQRTERGDSAVYLCASSTGLAGGPSADTQYFGPGTRLTVL.

The J gene is TRBJ1-5, the V gene TRBV6-5; tentatively, D is TRBD1 (5 bases). The CDR3 contains 15 residues. Germline CDR1 is MNHEY and CDR2 is SVGAGI. Trimming pared 0 bases from V and 2 bases from J, leaving 8 bases between. The CDR3 DNA reads as TGTGCCAGCAGTTACTCGATAGGGGGCAATCAGCCCCAGCATTTT. Residues: CASSYSIGGNQPQHF.

The chain recombines TRBV29-1 with TRBJ2-3; 7 nucleotides align to TRBD1. The V gene end was trimmed by 5 bases and the J gene end by 0 bases; junction bases not matched to a gene: 8. The CDR3 has 15 amino acids. Germline V gene data show CDR1 as SQVTM and CDR2 as ANQGSEA. CDR3 nucleotides: TGCAGCGTTTCCGGACAGGTCGGGAGCACAGATACGCAGTATTTT. Translating it yields CSVSGQVGSTDTQYF.

This chain uses TRBV4-2 with TRBJ2-7; 11 bases map to TRBD1. The CDR3 extends over 17 amino acids. V lost 0 bases to trimming and J lost 4 bases; unmatched junction nucleotides: 8. Germline V lookup: CDR1 LGHNA, CDR2 YNFKEQ. CDR3 DNA: TGTGCCAGCAGCCAAGACGGGACAGGGGGATTGGGTTACGAGCAGTACTTC. As protein: CASSQDGTGGLGYEQYF.

The CDR3 protein is CASSPARTSGRRDEQYF. The CDR3 nucleotides read TGTGCCAGCAGCCCGGCTAGGACTAGCGGGAGAAGGGACGAGCAGTACTTC. The genes are TRBV9 and TRBJ2-7, with 13 bases that match TRBD2. The germline V gene has CDR1 SGDLS and CDR2 YYNGEE. There are 17 residues in the CDR3. The V and J ends lost 4 bases and 5 bases, in that order; junction bases with no gene match: 12.

This clone came up once. The genes are TRBV5-4 and TRBJ1-4, with D hard to call. The germline V gene has CDR1 SGHNT and CDR2 YYREEE (reference sequence). The V and J ends lost 10 bases and 5 bases respectively, with 18 bases between them. The CDR3 runs to 14 residues. The CDR3 loop is CAGARGLGNEKLFF. In DNA form, the CDR3 reads TGTGCCGGCGCTCGCGGGCTGGGGAATGAAAAACTGTTTTTT.

V and J are TRBV27 and TRBJ2-2, with D perhaps matching TRBD1 (6 bases). Trimming took 3 bases from V and 7 from J, leaving 12 bases between them. There are 14 residues in the CDR3. Germline-derived CDR1 and CDR2 are MNHEY and SMNVEV (reference sequence). The DNA for the CDR3 is TGTGCCAGCAGTTTGGCCAGGGACATCGGGGAGCTGTTTTTT. Translating it yields CASSLARDIGELFF.

This rearrangement joins TRBV4-1 to TRBJ1-1; TRBD1 might be the D (5 bases). V was clipped by 0 bases and J by 1 base, with 18 bases between them. CDR1 is MGHRA, CDR2 YSYEKL, per germline. This CDR3 is built from 18 residues. The CDR3 reads CASSQEGQRGQGNTEAFF. CDR3 in DNA: TGCGCCAGCAGCCAAGAGGGTCAGCGGGGCCAGGGGAACACTGAAGCTTTCTTT.

This chain joins TRBV15 and TRBJ1-5; tentative D call: TRBD1 (5 bases). CDR3 length: 14 amino acids. Germline CDR1 LNHNV, CDR2 YYDKDF (reference sequence). Trimming left V 2 bases short and J 0 bases short, with 5 bases between. The CDR3: CATSRQGSNQPQHF. The CDR3 DNA reads as TGTGCCACCAGCAGACAGGGTAGCAATCAGCCCCAGCATTTT.

The table lists this clone with a count of one. V is TRBV27 and J is TRBJ2-1; the match to TRBD1 covers 9 bases. With 4 bases clipped from V and 3 bases from J, the junction kept 4 bases outside the gene matches. The length of the CDR3 is 15 residues. The germline gives CDR1 MNHEY, CDR2 SMNVEV (reference sequence). Here the CDR3 reads CASSSTDRGYNEQFF. As DNA, the CDR3 is TGTGCCAGCAGTTCCACGGACAGGGGCTACAATGAGCAGTTCTTC.

The chain has TRBV13 and TRBJ1-2, with 9 bases that match TRBD1. The CDR3 consists of 14 residues. Germline V gene sequence: CDR1 PRHDT, CDR2 FYEKMQ (reference sequence). V was clipped by 6 bases and J by 2 bases; unmatched bases: 4. The CDR3 DNA follows: TGTGCCAGCAGAAGGACAGGGGAAAACTATGGCTACACCTTC. This gives the protein CASRRTGENYGYTF.